These 29 T cell receptor beta chains came from one sample sequenced in a study of T cell responses to AZD1222 COVID-19 vaccine. The method was immunoSEQ multiplex PCR; TCRdb's version includes in-frame clones alone and lacks a portion of them. The sample yields about 80,000 clones, 70% to 90% seen once. The sequenced sample was peripheral blood, obtained 28 days after the second AZD1222 dose. The receptors stem from an adult who received the AZD1222 COVID-19 vaccine.

The V and J genes are TRBV2 and TRBJ1-1; D perhaps matches TRBD1 (6 bases). V was cut by 9 bases and J by 0 bases, with 11 bases left in between. The CDR3 covers 13 residues. CDR1 is SNHLY and CDR2 is FYNNEI in the germline V gene. Here the CDR3 reads CASNRDLNTEAFF. DNA of the CDR3: TGTGCCAGTAACAGGGACTTGAACACTGAAGCTTTCTTT.

The rearrangement links TRBV5-6 to TRBJ1-5; tentative D call: TRBD1 (6 bases). The germline V gene has CDR1 SGHDT and CDR2 YYEEEE. This CDR3 spans 15 amino acids. V lost 0 bases, J lost 5 bases, and 12 bases lay in between. The CDR3 loop reads CASSLGGTRDQPQHF. CDR3 sequence (DNA): TGTGCCAGCAGCTTGGGGGGGACAAGAGATCAGCCCCAGCATTTT.

The chain couples TRBV6-5 to TRBJ1-3; D is undetermined. The CDR3 spans 15 residues. CDR1 is MNHEY and CDR2 is SVGAGI in the germline V gene. Trimming took off 6 bases at V and 0 bases at J, with 12 bases between the two ends. CDR3 amino acids: CASSRVAGSGNTIYF. The CDR3 region has the DNA TGTGCCAGCAGCCGCGTGGCAGGCTCTGGAAACACCATATATTTT.

V and J are TRBV19 and TRBJ1-2; D uncertain. The V gene lost 5 bases and the J gene lost 2 bases, with 12 bases spanning the gap. There are 14 residues in the CDR3. Germline lookup yields CDR1 LNHDA and CDR2 SQIVND (reference sequence). For the CDR3, the DNA is TGTGCCAGTAGTTGGCAGGCCCAAAACTATGGCTACACCTTC. It specifies CASSWQAQNYGYTF.

CDR3 residues: CASSETGVKASNQPQHF. The CDR3 region has the DNA TGTGCCAGCAGCGAGACAGGGGTCAAAGCTAGCAATCAGCCCCAGCATTTT. The chain has TRBV28 and TRBJ1-5, with 8 bases aligning to TRBD1. The CDR3 length is 17 residues. V lost 6 bases to trimming and J lost 0 bases; unmatched junction nucleotides: 10. Per the germline V gene, CDR1 is MDHEN and CDR2 is SYDVKM.

This chain joins TRBV5-1 and TRBJ1-2; D ambiguous. From germline, CDR1 is SGHRS and CDR2 YFSETQ. V lost 5 bases and J lost 6, with 11 bases in between. The CDR3 extends over 12 amino acids. CDR3 coding DNA: TGCGCCAGCAGTTTGCATGGCGATGGCTACACCTTC. Amino acids: CASSLHGDGYTF.

This CDR3 is CASMVSGGSDTQYF. Written as DNA, the CDR3 is TGTGCCAGCATGGTTAGCGGGGGGTCAGATACGCAGTATTTT. The chain combines TRBV6-5 with TRBJ2-3; TRBD2 matches at 10 bases. The CDR3 is 14 amino acids. Trimming cost V 7 bases and J 4 bases; bases outside gene matches: 5. CDR1 is MNHEY and CDR2 is SVGAGI in the germline V gene.

J is TRBJ1-5 and V is TRBV10-3, with D possibly matching TRBD1 (5 bases). In germline, CDR1 is ENHRY, CDR2 SYGVKD. This CDR3 is 16 amino acids long. Trimming removed 0 bases at V and 5 bases at J, with 14 bases between. The CDR3 DNA is TGTGCCATCAGTGAGTCGTTTGGGACCGCACATCAGCCCCAGCATTTT. Encoded protein: CAISESFGTAHQPQHF.

V gene TRBV3-1 (or the pseudogene TRBV3-2) combines with J gene TRBJ1-2; D perhaps matches TRBD1 (6 bases). Germline-derived CDR1 and CDR2 are LGHDT and YNNKEL (reference sequence). Trimming removed 1 base from V and 12 bases from J, with 15 bases in between. The CDR3 has 13 residues. The CDR3 loop is CASSQGHADSHTF. The CDR3 DNA follows: TGTGCCAGCAGCCAAGGTCACGCGGACAGCCACACCTTC.

The rearrangement uses TRBV7-2 and TRBJ2-5, with 10 positions matching TRBD1. CDR1 is SGHTA, CDR2 FQGNSA, per germline. V lost 5 bases to trimming and J lost 2 bases; unmatched junction nucleotides: 5. The CDR3 loop spans 15 amino acids. The CDR3, as DNA: TGTGCCAGCAGCCGGGACAGGGGATGGCAAGAGACCCAGTACTTC. It yields the protein CASSRDRGWQETQYF. Full variable domain (remainder filled in from reference TRBV7-2 and TRBJ2-5): GAGVSQSPSNKVTEKGKDVELRCDPISGHTALYWYRQSLGQGLEFLIYFQGNSAPDKSGLPSDRFSAERTGGSVSTLTIQRTQQEDSAVYLCASSRDRGWQETQYFGPGTRLLVL.

The chain carries TRBV19 and TRBJ2-3; the match to TRBD2 covers 14 bases. V lost 4 bases to trimming and J lost 5 bases; unmatched junction nucleotides: 2. Germline CDR1 reads LNHDA; CDR2 reads SQIVND (reference sequence). The CDR3 spans 15 residues. The CDR3 region is CASSRTSGGLDTQYF. The CDR3 DNA reads as TGTGCCAGTAGTAGGACTAGCGGGGGGTTAGATACGCAGTATTTT.

CDR3 sequence: CASSQGWQGESEQYF. The CDR3 DNA sequence: TGCGCCAGCAGTCAAGGTTGGCAGGGGGAGTCCGAGCAGTACTTC. The V call is TRBV23-1, the J call TRBJ2-7; 7 bases map to TRBD1. TRBV23-1 is reported as an ORF; its role is uncertain. The V segment lost 2 bases and the J segment 6 bases; nucleotides outside the gene matches: 10. The CDR3 sequence is 15 residues long.

The chain recombines TRBV28 with TRBJ2-3; 8 nucleotides align to TRBD2. The CDR3 covers 16 residues. CDR1 and CDR2 from the germline V gene are MDHEN and SYDVKM. V shed 2 bases, J shed 2 bases, and the junction held 6 bases outside the gene matches. CDR3 loop: CASSLRTSPATDTQYF. CDR3 coding DNA: TGTGCCAGCAGTTTACGGACTAGCCCAGCCACAGATACGCAGTATTTT.

V is TRBV6-1 and J is TRBJ2-7; D is undetermined. V dropped 1 base and J dropped 1 base, with 8 bases sitting between them. Looked up from germline, CDR1 is MNHNS and CDR2 is SASEGT. The CDR3 contains 14 residues. CDR3 DNA: TGTGCCAGCAGTGAAGATCAAGTATCCTACGAGCAGTACTTC. Amino acids: CASSEDQVSYEQYF.

As to this clone: One junction end disagrees with the germline gene, perhaps due to a read error. The chain joins TRBV6-1 to TRBJ1-2; maybe TRBD1 (5 bases). Germline lookup yields CDR1 MNHNS and CDR2 SASEGT. The CDR3 sequence is 14 residues long. CDR3 sequence: CASSEGRRGGGDTF. The CDR3 DNA reads TGCGCCAGCAGTGAAGGCAGGAGAGGTGGGGGAGACACCTTC.

The chain is built from TRBV3-1 (or the pseudogene TRBV3-2) and TRBJ2-3; no firm D call. Germline V gene data show CDR1 as LGHDT and CDR2 as YNNKEL (reference sequence). This CDR3 is 13 amino acids long. V shed 7 bases and J shed 0 bases, with 8 bases lying between them. The CDR3 protein is CASNHGSTDTQYF. The CDR3 DNA sequence: TGTGCCAGCAATCACGGAAGCACAGATACGCAGTATTTT.

The rearrangement uses TRBV4-1 and TRBJ2-5, with 15 bases fitting TRBD2. V was clipped by 3 bases and J by 2 bases; unmatched bases: 4. The CDR3 length is 17 residues. Germline loops: CDR1 MGHRA, CDR2 YSYEKL. CDR3 in amino acids: CASSHGLAGGLQETQYF. DNA of the CDR3: TGCGCCAGCAGCCACGGACTAGCGGGGGGGCTTCAAGAGACCCAGTACTTC.

The rearrangement uses TRBV3-1 (or the pseudogene TRBV3-2) and TRBJ2-6; unclear D gene. V lost 2 bases to trimming and J lost 0 bases, with 5 bases between them. This CDR3 has 15 residues. Germline loops: CDR1 LGHDT, CDR2 YNNKEL (reference sequence). The DNA of the CDR3 is TGTGCCAGCAGCCAAACCAGCTCTGGGGCCAACGTCCTGACTTTC. Translated, it gives CASSQTSSGANVLTF.

The V and J genes are TRBV5-1 and TRBJ2-1; weak D call: TRBD2 (5 bases). V was cut by 5 bases and J by 1 base, with 10 bases left in between. CDR3 length: 14 amino acids. Germline V gene lookup returns CDR1 SGHRS and CDR2 YFSETQ. CDR3 DNA: TGCGCCAGCAGTATTCAGCGGTCCTACAATGAGCAGTTCTTC. Protein: CASSIQRSYNEQFF.

The chain is built from TRBV9 and TRBJ1-4, with D possibly being TRBD1 (6 bases). Germline V gene sequence: CDR1 SGDLS, CDR2 YYNGEE. There are 15 residues in the CDR3. V was trimmed by 3 bases and J by 8 bases, leaving 17 bases between them. The CDR3 DNA sequence: TGTGCCAGCAGCGCCTCTTGGGGGGCCAACGAAAAACTGTTTTTT. It is translated as CASSASWGANEKLFF.

The gene calls are TRBV7-8 and TRBJ2-5; TRBD2 might be the D (5 bases). The CDR3 extends over 15 amino acids. The V end was cut by 4 bases, the J end by 2 bases, with 14 bases between. The germline V gene encodes CDR1 SGHVS and CDR2 FQNEAQ. CDR3 DNA: TGTGCCAGCAGCTCAAAGCGGTTCCCGCAAGAGACCCAGTACTTC. Protein product: CASSSKRFPQETQYF. Variable domain in full (rest from reference TRBV7-8 and TRBJ2-5): GAGVSQSPRYKVAKRGQDVALRCDPISGHVSLFWYQQALGQGPEFLTYFQNEAQLDKSGLPSDRFFAERPEGSVSTLKIQRTQQEDSAVYLCASSSKRFPQETQYFGPGTRLLVL.

The rearrangement joins TRBV29-1 to TRBJ1-1; D not resolved. The CDR3 sequence is 11 residues long. V shed 3 bases and J shed 6 bases, with 8 bases lying between them. In germline, CDR1 is SQVTM, CDR2 ANQGSEA. Written as DNA, the CDR3 is TGCAGCGTTGAGAGTGCCTCTGAAGCTTTCTTT. This encodes CSVESASEAFF.

The V call is TRBV19, the J call TRBJ1-2; D is possibly TRBD1 (5 bases). Per germline, CDR1 LNHDA and CDR2 SQIVND (reference sequence). V dropped 5 bases and J dropped 4 bases, with 17 bases sitting between them. CDR3 length equals 15 residues. The CDR3 loop is CASSETLQDSYGYTF. CDR3 coding DNA: TGTGCCAGTAGTGAAACATTACAGGACTCCTATGGCTACACCTTC. The variable domain in full, with the rest retrieved from reference TRBV19 and TRBJ1-2, is DGGITQSPKYLFRKEGQNVTLSCEQNLNHDAMYWYRQDPGQGLRLIYYSQIVNDFQKGDIAEGYSVSREKKESFPLTVTSAQKNPTAFYLCASSETLQDSYGYTFGSGTRLTVV.

Here the CDR3 DNA reads TGTGCCAGCAGTTTAGCGGGTCTCCCCTCAGATACGCAGTATTTT. Its translation: CASSLAGLPSDTQYF. The chain joins TRBV27 to TRBJ2-3; weak D call: TRBD2 (5 bases). CDR3 size: 15 residues. With 2 bases removed from V and 4 bases from J, the gap between germline ends came to 13 bases. CDR1 MNHEY and CDR2 SMNVEV come from the germline V gene (reference sequence).

This clone appeared a few times. The CDR3 is CASSLAGQLWDEQYF. The CDR3 DNA follows: TGTGCCAGCAGCTTGGCCGGCCAACTATGGGACGAGCAGTACTTC. This sequence joins TRBV5-4 and TRBJ2-7, with D hard to call. This CDR3 is 15 amino acids long. Germline CDR1 and CDR2: SGHNT and YYREEE (reference sequence). V was shortened by 0 bases and J by 5 bases, with 15 bases between the two germline ends.

The V and J genes are TRBV18 and TRBJ2-1, with D perhaps given as TRBD1 or TRBD2 (5 bases each). The V end was cut by 0 bases, the J end by 3 bases, with 12 bases between. The length of the CDR3 is 16 residues. The germline V gene encodes CDR1 KGHSH and CDR2 LQKENI. CDR3: CASSPPEWGSYNEQFF. The CDR3 bases are TGTGCCAGCTCACCACCGGAGTGGGGGAGCTACAATGAGCAGTTCTTC.

The chain has TRBV29-1 and TRBJ2-1, with 9 positions matching TRBD1. The V gene end was trimmed by 2 bases and the J gene end by 9 bases; junction bases not matched to a gene: 11. Germline assignment: CDR1 SQVTM and CDR2 ANQGSEA. The CDR3 spans 15 residues. CDR3 sequence: CSVEREWTGEGEQFF. CDR3 nucleotides: TGCAGCGTTGAAAGGGAATGGACAGGGGAGGGTGAGCAGTTCTTC.

The J gene is TRBJ2-2, the V gene TRBV6-1; D is ambiguous. Germline-derived CDR1 and CDR2 are MNHNS and SASEGT. The CDR3 is made up of 15 amino acids. V was shortened by 2 bases and J by 9 bases, with 16 bases between the two germline ends. CDR3 sequence: CASSELVGWMRELFF. CDR3 nucleotide sequence: TGTGCCAGCAGTGAACTGGTAGGGTGGATGAGGGAGCTGTTTTTT.

As DNA, the CDR3 is TGTGCCAGCAGCTCCTTGACAGGGAGCTTTATTAGCTCCTATAATTCACCCCTCCACTTT. This encodes CASSSLTGSFISSYNSPLHF. The chain is built from TRBV9 and TRBJ1-6; 7 positions match TRBD1. The V gene's germline CDR1 is SGDLS and CDR2 YYNGEE. The CDR3 is 20 amino acids. The V gene end was trimmed by 4 bases and the J gene end by 0 bases; junction bases not matched to a gene: 16.